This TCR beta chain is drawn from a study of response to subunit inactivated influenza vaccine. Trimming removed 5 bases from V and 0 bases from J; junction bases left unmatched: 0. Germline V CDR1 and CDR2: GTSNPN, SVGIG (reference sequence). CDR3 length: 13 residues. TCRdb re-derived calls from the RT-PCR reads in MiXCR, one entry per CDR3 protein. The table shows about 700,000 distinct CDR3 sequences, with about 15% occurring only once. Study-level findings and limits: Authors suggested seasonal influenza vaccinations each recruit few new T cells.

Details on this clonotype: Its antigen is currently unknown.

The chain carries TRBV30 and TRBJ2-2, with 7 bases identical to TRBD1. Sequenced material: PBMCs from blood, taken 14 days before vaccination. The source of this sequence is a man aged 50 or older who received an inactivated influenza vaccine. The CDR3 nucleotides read TGTGCCTGGGGGACAGCGAACACCGGGGAGCTGTTTTTT. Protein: CAWGTANTGELFF.